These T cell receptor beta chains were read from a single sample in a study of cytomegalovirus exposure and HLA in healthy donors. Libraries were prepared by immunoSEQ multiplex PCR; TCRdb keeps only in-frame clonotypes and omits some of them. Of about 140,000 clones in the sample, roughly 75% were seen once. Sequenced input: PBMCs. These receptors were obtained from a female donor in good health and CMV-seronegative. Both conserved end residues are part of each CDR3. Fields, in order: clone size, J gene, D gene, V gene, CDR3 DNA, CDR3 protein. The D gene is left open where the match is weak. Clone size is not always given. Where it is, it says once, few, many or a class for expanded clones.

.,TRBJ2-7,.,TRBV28,TGTGCCAGCAGTTTTGGCAGGGCCCCCGAGCAGTACTTC,CASSFGRAPEQYF
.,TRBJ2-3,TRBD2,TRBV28,TGTGCCTGTACCGGGACTAGCGGGGGGCGGGGCACAGATACGCAGTATTTT,CACTGTSGGRGTDTQYF
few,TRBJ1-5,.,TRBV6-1,TGTGCCAGCAGTACATTACGCAATCAGCCCCAGCATTTT,CASSTLRNQPQHF
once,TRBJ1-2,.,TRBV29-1,TGCAGCGTTGAAAGGGGATTGGTTGGCTACACCTTC,CSVERGLVGYTF
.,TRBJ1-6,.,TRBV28,TGTGCCAGCCTCGGTCCAGGTAATTCACCCCTCCACTTT,CASLGPGNSPLHF
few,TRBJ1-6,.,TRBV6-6,TGTGCCAGCAGGCCAGGGCAGGGTGGTAATTCACCCCTCCACTTT,CASRPGQGGNSPLHF
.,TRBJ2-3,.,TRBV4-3,TGCGCCAGCAGCCAAAGGTGGGGCCCCTTTCTTGAGGATACGCAGTATTTT,CASSQRWGPFLEDTQYF
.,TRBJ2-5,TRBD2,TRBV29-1,TGCAGCGTTGACCGTTTTGGCGGGGGGGATGAGACCCAGTACTTC,CSVDRFGGGDETQYF
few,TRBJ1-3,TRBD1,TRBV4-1,TGCGCCAGCAGCCAAAGGGAACAGGGGGCGACTGGAAACACCATATATTTT,CASSQREQGATGNTIYF
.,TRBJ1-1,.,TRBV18,TGTGCCAGCTCACCATTGAGGGCCTGGGTGGACACTGAAGCTTTCTTT,CASSPLRAWVDTEAFF
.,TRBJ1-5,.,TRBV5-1,TGCGCCAGCAGCCTAGCGGGTGGAAGCAATCAGCCCCAGCATTTT,CASSLAGGSNQPQHF
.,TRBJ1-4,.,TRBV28,TGTGCCAGCAGTTTATCAGGGAAGGGGAATGAAAAACTGTTTTTT,CASSLSGKGNEKLFF
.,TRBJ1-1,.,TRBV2,TGTGCCAGCAGAGGGGCGCCCCATGAAGCTTTCTTT,CASRGAPHEAFF
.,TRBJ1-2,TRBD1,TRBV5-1,TGCGCCAGCAGCTTGGCGGGACAGGGGGACTATGGCTACACCTTC,CASSLAGQGDYGYTF
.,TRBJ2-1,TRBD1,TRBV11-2,TGTGCCAGCAGCTACAGGGGGGTCGGCAGCTACAATGAGCAGTTCTTC,CASSYRGVGSYNEQFF
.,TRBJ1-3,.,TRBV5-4,TGTGCCAGCAAGGGGGTCTCTGGAAACACCATATATTTT,CASKGVSGNTIYF
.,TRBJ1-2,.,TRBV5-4,TGTGCCAGCAGCTTGGGGGGCGGCTATGGCTACACCTTC,CASSLGGGYGYTF
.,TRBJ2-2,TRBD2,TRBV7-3,TGTGCCAGCAGCCGCGTACAAGCGGCGGGGGGCCCGAACACCGGGGAGCTGTTTTTT,CASSRVQAAGGPNTGELFF
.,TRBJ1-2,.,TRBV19,TGTGCCAGTAGCATCCAGGGGAACTATGGCTACACCTTC,CASSIQGNYGYTF
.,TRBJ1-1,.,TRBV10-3,TGTGCCATCAGTGAGAAAACAGCAAGGAACACTGAAGCTTTCTTT,CAISEKTARNTEAFF
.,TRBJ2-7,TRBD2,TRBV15,TGTGCCACCAGAGCAGCGGGGTCCTACTACGAGCAGTACTTC,CATRAAGSYYEQYF
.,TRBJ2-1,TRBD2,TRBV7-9,TGTGCCAGCAGCATTCGTATAGCGGGAAGAAAGTACAATGAGCAGTTCTTC,CASSIRIAGRKYNEQFF
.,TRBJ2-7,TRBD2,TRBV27,TGTGCCAGCAGTTCCCTCGGGCGGGAGGGGTACGAGCAGTACTTC,CASSSLGREGYEQYF
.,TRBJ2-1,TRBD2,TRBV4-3,TGCGCCAGCAGCCAAATCTTAGCGGGTTACAATGAGCAGTTCTTC,CASSQILAGYNEQFF
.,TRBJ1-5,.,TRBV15,TGTGCCACCAGCAGAGAATACAATCAGCCCCAGCATTTT,CATSREYNQPQHF
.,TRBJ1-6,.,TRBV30,TGTGCCTGGAGTGTACCCGTGAGGGCAGGATCACCCCTCCACTTT,CAWSVPVRAGSPLHF
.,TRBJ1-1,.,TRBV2,TGTGCCAGCAGTGATGACGGGGGGGAAACCTTCGGTAACACTGAGGCTTTCTTT,CASSDDGGETFGNTEAFF
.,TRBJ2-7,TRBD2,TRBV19,TGTGCCAGTAGTGTAACAGCGGGAGGATACGAGCAGTACTTC,CASSVTAGGYEQYF
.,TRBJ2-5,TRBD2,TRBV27,TGTGCCAGCAGTTTTAGCGGGGGAGAGACCCAGTACTTC,CASSFSGGETQYF
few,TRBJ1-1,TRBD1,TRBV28,TGTGCCAGCAGTCCAACAGGGGGGACTGAAGCTTTCTTT,CASSPTGGTEAFF
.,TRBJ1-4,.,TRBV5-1,TGCGCCAGCAGCGAGACACTTGGAAATGAAAAACTGTTTTTT,CASSETLGNEKLFF
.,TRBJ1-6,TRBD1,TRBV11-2,TGTGCCAGCAGCCATACAGGGGTTTCACCCCTCCACTTT,CASSHTGVSPLHF
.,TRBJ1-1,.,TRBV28,TGTGCCAGCAGTTCGGGGACTGCCCTGCGGAACACTGAAGCTTTCTTT,CASSSGTALRNTEAFF